Below, 2 T cell receptor beta chains from the same sample are listed, as sequenced in a study of cytomegalovirus exposure and HLA in healthy donors. A multiplex PCR was run with 60 Vbeta primers and 13 Jbeta primers. Sequencing was performed with immunoSEQ multiplex PCR; in TCRdb, only in-frame clones are kept and a portion is missing. The sample contains approximately 170,000 clones, around 82% of which appear only once. Sequenced sample: PBMCs. The receptors come from a male donor in good health and CMV-seronegative.

The chain recombines TRBV5-1 with TRBJ2-1; 11 bases map to TRBD1. V gave up 0 bases and J gave up 7 bases; unmatched junction bases: 6. CDR1 and CDR2 (germline): SGHRS, YFSETQ. This CDR3 contains 16 residues. The CDR3 region is CASSLGGTGGGNEQFF. CDR3 nucleotides: TGCGCCAGCAGCTTGGGGGGGACAGGGGGTGGAAATGAGCAGTTCTTC. The entire variable domain, with the rest obtained from reference TRBV5-1 and TRBJ2-1, is as follows: KAGVTQTPRYLIKTRGQQVTLSCSPISGHRSVSWYQQTPGQGLQFLFEYFSETQRNKGNFPGRFSGRQFSNSRSEMNVSTLELGDSALYLCASSLGGTGGGNEQFFGPGTRLTVL.

The rearrangement joins TRBV18 to TRBJ1-2; the match to TRBD1 covers 12 bases. The CDR3 contains 17 residues. V shed 3 bases, J shed 8 bases, and the junction held 13 bases outside the gene matches. Germline CDR1 is KGHSH and CDR2 is LQKENI. The CDR3 nucleotides are TGTGCCAGCTCACCCACTATATACGGGGACAGGGGGCGAGGCTACACCTTC. As protein: CASSPTIYGDRGRGYTF.